This T cell receptor beta chain was recorded in a study of shared clonotypes between healthy human individuals. Some clones are missing from TCRdb's copy, which holds only in-frame ones; the method was immunoSEQ multiplex PCR. Counted here are approximately 2.1 million clones, 93% occurring once; the ten biggest clones make up around 0.4%. Germline V lookup: CDR1 SNHLY, CDR2 FYNNEI. CDR3 size: 13 residues. V lost 6 bases to trimming and J lost 1 base, with 7 bases between them. This sequence was found in a man younger than 35 in good health. Some clones in this sample may be carry-over from other donors' samples. The rearrangement links TRBV2 to TRBJ1-5; no reliable D call. The sequenced sample was naive CD4+ T cells from PBMCs. Stated subset: CD45RA+ positively selected. The CDR3 is CASSATSNQPQHF. DNA of the CDR3: TGTGCCAGCAGCGCTACGAGCAATCAGCCCCAGCATTTT.